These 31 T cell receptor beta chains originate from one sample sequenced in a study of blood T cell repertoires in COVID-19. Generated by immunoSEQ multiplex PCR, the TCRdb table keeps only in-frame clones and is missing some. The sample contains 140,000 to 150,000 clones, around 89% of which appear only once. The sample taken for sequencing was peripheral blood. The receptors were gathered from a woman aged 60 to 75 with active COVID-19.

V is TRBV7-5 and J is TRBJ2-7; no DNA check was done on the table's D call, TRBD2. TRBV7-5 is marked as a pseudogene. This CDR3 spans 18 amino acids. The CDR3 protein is CVRILGLAQGLSNYEQYF. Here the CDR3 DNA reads TGTGTCAGAATCTTAGGGCTAGCGCAAGGTTTGAGTAACTACGAGCAGTACTTC.

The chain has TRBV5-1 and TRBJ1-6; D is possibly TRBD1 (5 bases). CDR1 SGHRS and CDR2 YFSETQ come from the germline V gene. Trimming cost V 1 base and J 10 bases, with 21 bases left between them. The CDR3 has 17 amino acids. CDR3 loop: CASSLIDSGSSGSPLHF. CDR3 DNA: TGCGCCAGCAGCTTGATCGACAGTGGATCCTCAGGGTCACCCCTCCACTTT.

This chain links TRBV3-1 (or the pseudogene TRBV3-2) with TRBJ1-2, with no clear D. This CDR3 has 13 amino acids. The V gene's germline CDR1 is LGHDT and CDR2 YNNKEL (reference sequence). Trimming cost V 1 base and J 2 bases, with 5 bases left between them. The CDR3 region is CASSQALNYGYTF. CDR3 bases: TGTGCCAGCAGCCAAGCCCTGAACTATGGCTACACCTTC.

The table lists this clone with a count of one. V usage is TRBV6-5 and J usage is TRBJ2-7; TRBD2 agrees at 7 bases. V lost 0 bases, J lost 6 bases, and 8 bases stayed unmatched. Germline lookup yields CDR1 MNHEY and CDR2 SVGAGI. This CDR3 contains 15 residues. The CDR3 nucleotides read TGTGCCAGCAGTTACTCCCTTGGGGGAGGGGTCGAGCAGTACTTC. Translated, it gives CASSYSLGGGVEQYF.

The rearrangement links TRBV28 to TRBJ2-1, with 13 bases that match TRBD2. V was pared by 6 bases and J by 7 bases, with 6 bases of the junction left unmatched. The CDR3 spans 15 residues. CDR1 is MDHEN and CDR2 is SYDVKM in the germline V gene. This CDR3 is CASRGTSGNANEQFF. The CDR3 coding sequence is TGTGCCAGCAGGGGGACTAGCGGGAATGCTAATGAGCAGTTCTTC. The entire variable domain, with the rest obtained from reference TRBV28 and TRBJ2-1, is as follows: DVKVTQSSRYLVKRTGEKVFLECVQDMDHENMFWYRQDPGLGLRLIYFSYDVKMKEKGDIPEGYSVSREKKERFSLILESASTNQTSMYLCASRGTSGNANEQFFGPGTRLTVL.

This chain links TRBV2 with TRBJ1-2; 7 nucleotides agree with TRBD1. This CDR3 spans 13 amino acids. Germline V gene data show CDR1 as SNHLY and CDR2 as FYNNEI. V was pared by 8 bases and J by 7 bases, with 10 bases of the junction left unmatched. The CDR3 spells CASARSPGGGYTF. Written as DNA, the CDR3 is TGTGCCAGCGCACGTTCCCCAGGGGGTGGCTACACCTTC.

In DNA form, the CDR3 reads TGTGCCACCAGTGTTATGACAGGGGGCAATGAGCAGTTCTTC. Its protein is CATSVMTGGNEQFF. The rearrangement joins TRBV24-1 to TRBJ2-1; 9 bases agree with TRBD1. V lost 5 bases and J lost 6; bases outside the gene matches: 4. The germline V gene encodes CDR1 KGHDR and CDR2 SFDVKD. The CDR3 loop spans 14 amino acids.

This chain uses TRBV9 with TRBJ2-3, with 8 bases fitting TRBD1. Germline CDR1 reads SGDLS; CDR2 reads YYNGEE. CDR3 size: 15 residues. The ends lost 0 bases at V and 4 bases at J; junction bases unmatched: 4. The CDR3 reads CASSVDPGGADTQYF. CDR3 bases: TGTGCCAGCAGCGTAGACCCAGGGGGCGCAGATACGCAGTATTTT.

The CDR3 nucleotides are TGTGCCAGCAGCTTAGAGACACCCTTTAAAGCTTTCTTT. It codes for CASSLETPFKAFF. V and J are TRBV7-2 and TRBJ1-1; D is ambiguous. V dropped 1 base and J dropped 9 bases, with 12 bases sitting between them. Germline-derived CDR1 and CDR2 are SGHTA and FQGNSA. The length of the CDR3 is 13 residues.

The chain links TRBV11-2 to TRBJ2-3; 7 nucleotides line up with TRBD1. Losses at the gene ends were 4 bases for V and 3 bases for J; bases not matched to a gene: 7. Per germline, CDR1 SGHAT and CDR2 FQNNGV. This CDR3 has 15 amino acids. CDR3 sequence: CASSYRDRQTDTQYF. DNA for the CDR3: TGTGCCAGCAGCTACCGGGACAGACAAACAGATACGCAGTATTTT.

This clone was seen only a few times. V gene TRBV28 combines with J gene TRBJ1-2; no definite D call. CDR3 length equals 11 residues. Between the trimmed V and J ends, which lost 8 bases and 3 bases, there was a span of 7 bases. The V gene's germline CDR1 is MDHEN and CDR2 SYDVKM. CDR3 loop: CASGGYYGYTF. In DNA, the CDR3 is TGTGCCAGCGGAGGTTACTATGGCTACACCTTC.

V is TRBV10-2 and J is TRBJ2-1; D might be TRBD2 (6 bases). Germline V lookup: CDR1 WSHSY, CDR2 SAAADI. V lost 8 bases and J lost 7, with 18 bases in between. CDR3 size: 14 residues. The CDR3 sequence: CASAGRRAVNEQFF. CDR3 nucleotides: TGCGCCAGCGCGGGGCGCCGGGCTGTGAATGAGCAGTTCTTC.

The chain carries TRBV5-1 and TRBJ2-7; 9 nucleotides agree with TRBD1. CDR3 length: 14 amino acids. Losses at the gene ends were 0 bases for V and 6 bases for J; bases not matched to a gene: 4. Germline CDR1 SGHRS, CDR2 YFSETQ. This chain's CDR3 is CASSLGQGEREQYF. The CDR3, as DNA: TGCGCCAGCAGCTTGGGACAGGGGGAACGCGAGCAGTACTTC.

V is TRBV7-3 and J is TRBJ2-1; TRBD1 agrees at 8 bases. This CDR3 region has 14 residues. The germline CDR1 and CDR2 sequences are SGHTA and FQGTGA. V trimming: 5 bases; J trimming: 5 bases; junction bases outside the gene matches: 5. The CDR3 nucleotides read TGTGCCAGCAGCCGGGCGGGACAGGACAATGAGCAGTTCTTC. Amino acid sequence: CASSRAGQDNEQFF.

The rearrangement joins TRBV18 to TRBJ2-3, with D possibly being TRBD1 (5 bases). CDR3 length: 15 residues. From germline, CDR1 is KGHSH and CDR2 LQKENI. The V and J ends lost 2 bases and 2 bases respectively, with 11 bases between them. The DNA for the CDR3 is TGTGCCAGCTCACCAAGGCCAGGGCTCACAGATACGCAGTATTTT. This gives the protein CASSPRPGLTDTQYF.

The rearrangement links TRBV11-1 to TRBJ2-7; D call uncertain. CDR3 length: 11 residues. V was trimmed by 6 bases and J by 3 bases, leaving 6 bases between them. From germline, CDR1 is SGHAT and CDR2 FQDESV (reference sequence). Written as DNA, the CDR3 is TGTGCCAGCAGGCGAGGCTACGAGCAGTACTTC. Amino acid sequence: CASRRGYEQYF.

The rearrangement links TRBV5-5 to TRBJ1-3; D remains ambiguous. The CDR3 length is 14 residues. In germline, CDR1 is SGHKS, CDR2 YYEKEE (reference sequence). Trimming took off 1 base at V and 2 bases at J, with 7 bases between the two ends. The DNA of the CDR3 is TGTGCCAGCAGCTTGACGGGAGCTGGAAACACCATATATTTT. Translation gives CASSLTGAGNTIYF.

CDR3 nucleotides: TGCGCCAGCAGAAACAGGGGGGCGAACACCGGGGAGCTGTTTTTT. Residues: CASRNRGANTGELFF. The chain is built from TRBV4-1 and TRBJ2-2, with 8 bases fitting TRBD1. The CDR3 totals 15 residues. Germline CDR1 and CDR2: MGHRA and YSYEKL. V shed 6 bases, J shed 0 bases, and the junction held 3 bases outside the gene matches.

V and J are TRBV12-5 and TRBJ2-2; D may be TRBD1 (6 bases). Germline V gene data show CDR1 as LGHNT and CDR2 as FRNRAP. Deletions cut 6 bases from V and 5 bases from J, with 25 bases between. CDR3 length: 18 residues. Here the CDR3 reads CASGSPTSGQGTTGELFF. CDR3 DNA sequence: TGTGCTAGTGGCTCCCCCACATCCGGGCAGGGGACGACCGGGGAGCTGTTTTTT.

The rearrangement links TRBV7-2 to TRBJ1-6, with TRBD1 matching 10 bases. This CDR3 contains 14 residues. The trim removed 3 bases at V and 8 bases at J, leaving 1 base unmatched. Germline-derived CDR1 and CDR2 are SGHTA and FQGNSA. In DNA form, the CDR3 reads TGTGCCAGCAGCTTGGGACAGGGGTATTCACCCCTCCACTTT. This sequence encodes CASSLGQGYSPLHF.

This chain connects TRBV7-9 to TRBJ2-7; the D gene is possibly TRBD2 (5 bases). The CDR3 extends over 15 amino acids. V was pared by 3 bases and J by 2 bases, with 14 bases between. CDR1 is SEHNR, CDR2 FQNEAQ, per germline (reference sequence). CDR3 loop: CASSFSLAEPYEQYF. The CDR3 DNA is TGTGCCAGCAGCTTTTCCCTAGCTGAACCCTACGAGCAGTACTTC. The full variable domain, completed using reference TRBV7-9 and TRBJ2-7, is DTGVSQNPRHKITKRGQNVTFRCDPISEHNRLYWYRQTLGQGPEFLTYFQNEAQLEKSRLLSDRFSAERPKGSFSTLEIQRTEQGDSAMYLCASSFSLAEPYEQYFGPGTRLTVT.

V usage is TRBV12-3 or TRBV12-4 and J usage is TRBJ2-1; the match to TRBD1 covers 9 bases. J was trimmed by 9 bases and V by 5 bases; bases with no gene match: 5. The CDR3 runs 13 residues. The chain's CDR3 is CASSPGQGREQFF. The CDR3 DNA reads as TGTGCCAGCAGTCCGGGACAGGGTCGTGAGCAGTTCTTC.

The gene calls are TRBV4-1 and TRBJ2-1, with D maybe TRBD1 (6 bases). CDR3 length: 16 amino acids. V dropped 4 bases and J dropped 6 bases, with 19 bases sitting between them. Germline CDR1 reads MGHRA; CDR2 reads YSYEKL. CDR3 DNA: TGCGCCAGCAGCCTCCATGGACAGCCCCAAATCAATGAGCAGTTCTTC. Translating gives CASSLHGQPQINEQFF.

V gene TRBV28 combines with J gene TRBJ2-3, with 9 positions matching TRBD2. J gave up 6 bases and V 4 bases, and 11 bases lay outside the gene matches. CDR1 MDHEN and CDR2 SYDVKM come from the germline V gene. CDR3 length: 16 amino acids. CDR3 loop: CASSSAGGGLLDTQYF. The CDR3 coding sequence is TGTGCCAGCAGTTCCGCGGGAGGGGGCCTTTTGGATACGCAGTATTTT.

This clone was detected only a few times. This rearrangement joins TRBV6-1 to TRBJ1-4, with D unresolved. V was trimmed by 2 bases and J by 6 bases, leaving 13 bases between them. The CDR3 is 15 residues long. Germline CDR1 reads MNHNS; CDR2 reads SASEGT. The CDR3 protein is CASSEFIGVHEKLFF. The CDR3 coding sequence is TGTGCCAGCAGTGAATTTATCGGGGTCCATGAAAAACTGTTTTTT.

The CDR3 here is CASASLKLRNYGYTF. The CDR3 DNA is TGTGCCAGCGCATCACTTAAATTACGAAACTATGGCTACACCTTC. The genes are TRBV7-9 and TRBJ1-2; D is ambiguous. Trimming stripped 8 bases from V and 2 bases from J, with 18 bases between. Germline values: CDR1 SEHNR, CDR2 FQNEAQ (reference sequence). There are 15 residues in the CDR3.

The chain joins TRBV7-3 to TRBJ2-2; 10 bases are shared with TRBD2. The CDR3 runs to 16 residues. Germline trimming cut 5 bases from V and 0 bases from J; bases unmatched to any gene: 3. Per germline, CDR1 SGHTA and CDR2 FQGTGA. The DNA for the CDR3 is TGTGCCAGCAGCCTACTAGCGGGGCCGAACACCGGGGAGCTGTTTTTT. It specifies CASSLLAGPNTGELFF.

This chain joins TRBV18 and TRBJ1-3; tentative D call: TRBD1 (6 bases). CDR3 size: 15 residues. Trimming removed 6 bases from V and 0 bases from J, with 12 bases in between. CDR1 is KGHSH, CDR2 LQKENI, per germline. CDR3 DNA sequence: TGTGCCAGCTCGTCCGGGACACCCTCTGGAAACACCATATATTTT. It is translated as CASSSGTPSGNTIYF.

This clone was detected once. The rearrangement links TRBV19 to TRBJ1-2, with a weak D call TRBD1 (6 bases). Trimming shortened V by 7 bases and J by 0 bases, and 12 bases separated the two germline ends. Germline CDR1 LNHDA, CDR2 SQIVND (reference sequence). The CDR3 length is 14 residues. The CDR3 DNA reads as TGTGCCAGTACCCCACAGGGCGCTAACTATGGCTACACCTTC. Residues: CASTPQGANYGYTF.

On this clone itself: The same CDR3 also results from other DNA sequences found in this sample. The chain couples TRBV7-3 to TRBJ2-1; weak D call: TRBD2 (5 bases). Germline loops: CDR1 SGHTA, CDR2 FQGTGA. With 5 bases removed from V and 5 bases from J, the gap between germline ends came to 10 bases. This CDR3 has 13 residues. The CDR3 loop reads CASSLGLDNEQFF. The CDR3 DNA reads TGTGCCAGCAGCCTCGGACTGGACAATGAGCAGTTCTTC.

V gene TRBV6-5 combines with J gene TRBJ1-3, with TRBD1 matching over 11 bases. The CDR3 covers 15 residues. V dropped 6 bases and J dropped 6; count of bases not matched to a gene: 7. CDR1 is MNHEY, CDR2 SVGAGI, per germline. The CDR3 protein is CASRPGTGGVNTIYF. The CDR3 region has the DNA TGTGCCAGCAGGCCCGGGACAGGGGGAGTAAACACCATATATTTT.